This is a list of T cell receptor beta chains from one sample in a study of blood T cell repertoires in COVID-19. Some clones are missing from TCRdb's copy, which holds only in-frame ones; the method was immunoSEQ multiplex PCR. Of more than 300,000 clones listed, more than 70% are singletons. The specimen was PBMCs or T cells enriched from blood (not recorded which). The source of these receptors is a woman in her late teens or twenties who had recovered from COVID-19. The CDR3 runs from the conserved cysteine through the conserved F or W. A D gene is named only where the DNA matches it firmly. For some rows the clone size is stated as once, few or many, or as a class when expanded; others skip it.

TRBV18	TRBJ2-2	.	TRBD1	TGTGCCAGCTCACCACCGGGACAGGGGAACACCGGGGAGCTGTTTTTT	CASSPPGQGNTGELFF
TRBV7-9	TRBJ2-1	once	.	TGTGCCAGCAGCTTAACTTATTCTTTGGATGAGCAGTTCTTC	CASSLTYSLDEQFF
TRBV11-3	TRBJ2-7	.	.	TGTGCCAGCAGCTTGAGCAGTGATGGCGGCTACGAGCAGTACTTC	CASSLSSDGGYEQYF
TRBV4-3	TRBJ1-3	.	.	TGCGCCAGCAGCCCCCATAGGGAAGGGGCTGGAAACACCATATATTTT	CASSPHREGAGNTIYF
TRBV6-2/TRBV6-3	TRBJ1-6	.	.	TGTGCCAGCAGCCTATTCGGGTTGTATAATTCACCCCTCCACTTT	CASSLFGLYNSPLHF
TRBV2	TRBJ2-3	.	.	TGTGCCAGCAGTGTGGAGGGGGGGCGCACAGATACGCAGTATTTT	CASSVEGGRTDTQYF
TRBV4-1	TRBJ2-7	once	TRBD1	TGCGCCAGCAGCCAATGGGCCGGGACAGGGGTCCACGAGCAGTACTTC	CASSQWAGTGVHEQYF
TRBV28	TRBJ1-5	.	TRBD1	TGTGCCAGCAAGACAGGGGCCCGCCCGGAGCAGCCCCAGCATTTT	CASKTGARPEQPQHF
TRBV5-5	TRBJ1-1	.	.	TGTGCCAGCAGCTCGAGGACTGAAGCTTTCTTT	CASSSRTEAFF
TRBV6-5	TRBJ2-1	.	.	TGTGCCAGCCATTCCCGCGACAGATACAATGAGCAGTTCTTC	CASHSRDRYNEQFF
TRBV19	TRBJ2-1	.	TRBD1	TGTGCCAGTAGGAAGCGGAGACAGGGCTACAATGAGCAGTTCTTC	CASRKRRQGYNEQFF
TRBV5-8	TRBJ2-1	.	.	TGTGCCAGTATATTAAGGGGTAGGGCCTACAATGAGCAGTTCTTC	CASILRGRAYNEQFF
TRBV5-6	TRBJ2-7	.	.	TGTGCCAGCAGCTTGCGAGACGGGACCTACGAGCAGTACTTC	CASSLRDGTYEQYF
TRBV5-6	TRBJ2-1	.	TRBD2	TGTGCCAGCAGCCGGGGCGGGGGGTACAATGAGCAGTTCTTC	CASSRGGGYNEQFF
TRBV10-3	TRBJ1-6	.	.	TGTGCCATCAGTGACCGGGGGGCCTTTTATAATTCACCCCTCCACTTT	CAISDRGAFYNSPLHF
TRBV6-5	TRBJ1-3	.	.	TGTGCCAGCAGTTACCGATCCATGGCAGACACCATATATTTT	CASSYRSMADTIYF
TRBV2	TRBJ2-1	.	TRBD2	TGTGCCAGCCCGAGAGCGGGAAATGAGCAGTTCTTC	CASPRAGNEQFF
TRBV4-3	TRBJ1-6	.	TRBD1	TGCGCCAGCAGCCAAGAGAGGACAGGCGATTATTCACCCCTCCACTTT	CASSQERTGDYSPLHF
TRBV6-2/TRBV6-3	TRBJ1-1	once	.	TGTGCCAGCAGTTACCCAACGGACAGTTTTAACGGTATCGCTGAAGCTTTCTTT	CASSYPTDSFNGIAEAFF
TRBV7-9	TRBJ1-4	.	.	TGTGCCAGCACCAAACTCGGGGGAAAACTGTTTTTT	CASTKLGGKLFF
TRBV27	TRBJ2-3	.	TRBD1	TGTGCCAGCAGTTTCGACAGGGGGGCAGATACGCAGTATTTT	CASSFDRGADTQYF
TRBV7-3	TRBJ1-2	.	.	TGTGCCAGCAGTTCCACCGGAGGGGGGGGAATCTATGGCTACACCTTC	CASSSTGGGGIYGYTF
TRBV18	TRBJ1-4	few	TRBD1	TGTGCCAGCTCACCACCCCAGGGGGGCGAAAAACTGTTTTTT	CASSPPQGGEKLFF
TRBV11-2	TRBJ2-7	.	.	TGTGCCAGCAGCCATCTGTACAGGGTAAACGAGCAGTACTTC	CASSHLYRVNEQYF
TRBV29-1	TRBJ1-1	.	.	TGCAGCGTTGGGGGCGATGGGGGCGTGGGCACTGAAGCTTTCTTT	CSVGGDGGVGTEAFF
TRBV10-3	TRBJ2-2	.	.	TGTGCCGCCCTGGTGGGGAGTCCGAACACCGGGGAGCTGTTTTTT	CAALVGSPNTGELFF
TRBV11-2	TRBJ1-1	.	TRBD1	TGTGCCAGCAGCTTAGGGACAGGGAAGACTGAAGCTTTCTTT	CASSLGTGKTEAFF
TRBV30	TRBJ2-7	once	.	TGTGCCTGGACCTCGGACAGCACAAACTCCTACGAGCAGTACTTC	CAWTSDSTNSYEQYF
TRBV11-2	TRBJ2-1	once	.	TGTGCCAGCAGCTCCCCCTTGAATGAGCAGTTCTTC	CASSSPLNEQFF
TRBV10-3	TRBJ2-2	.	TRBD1	TGTGCCACAGGACAGGGTGACACCGGGGAGCTGTTTTTT	CATGQGDTGELFF
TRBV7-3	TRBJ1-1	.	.	TGTGCCAGCAGCCCACAGGGGAACACTGAAGCTTTCTTT	CASSPQGNTEAFF
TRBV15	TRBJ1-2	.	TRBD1	TGTGCCACCAGCGGAGGGAAGACAGGGCCCTATGGCTACACCTTC	CATSGGKTGPYGYTF
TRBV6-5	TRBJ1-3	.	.	TGTGCCAGCAGTTACCGGGGGACTGGAAACACCATATATTTT	CASSYRGTGNTIYF
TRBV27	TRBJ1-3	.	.	TGTGCCAGCAGTTTATCCGGGGACTCTGGAAACACCATATATTTT	CASSLSGDSGNTIYF
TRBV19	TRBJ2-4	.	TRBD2	TGTGCCAGTAGTAGGAGTAGCGGGGGATTAGCCAAAAACATTCAGTACTTC	CASSRSSGGLAKNIQYF
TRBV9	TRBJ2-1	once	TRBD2	TGTGCCAGCAGCGTACGTACGGGACTAGCGGGGGCGATCTCCTACAATGAGCAGTTCTTC	CASSVRTGLAGAISYNEQFF
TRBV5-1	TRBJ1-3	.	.	TGCGCCAGCAGCGAAGGGAGGGCTGGAAACACCATATATTTT	CASSEGRAGNTIYF
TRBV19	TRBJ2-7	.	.	TGTGCCAGTACCGACACCTTAAACTACGAGCAGTACTTC	CASTDTLNYEQYF
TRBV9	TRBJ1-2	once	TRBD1	TGTGCCAGCAGCAAGGGACAGGGCTATGGCTACACCTTC	CASSKGQGYGYTF
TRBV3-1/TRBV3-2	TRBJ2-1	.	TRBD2	TGTGCCAGCAGCCGTAGGCGGGGGGGCCCCAAATACAATGAGCAGTTCTTC	CASSRRRGGPKYNEQFF
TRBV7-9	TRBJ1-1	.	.	TGTGCCAGCAGCTTAGCCGACCCTCCTCAGGTGAACACTGAAGCTTTCTTT	CASSLADPPQVNTEAFF
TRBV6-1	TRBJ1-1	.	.	TGTGCCAGCAGTGAAAGGGCAGGGTTCACTGAAGCTTTCTTT	CASSERAGFTEAFF
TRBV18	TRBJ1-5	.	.	TGTGCCAGCTCACCACCAGGGTCGGGAAATCAGCCCCAGCATTTT	CASSPPGSGNQPQHF
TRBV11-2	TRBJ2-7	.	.	TGTGCCAGCAGCTTTGGGACGGGGGAACACTACGAGCAGTACTTC	CASSFGTGEHYEQYF
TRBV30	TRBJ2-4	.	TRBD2	TGTGCCTGGAGTGGGGGTAGCGGGGGATACATTCAGTACTTC	CAWSGGSGGYIQYF
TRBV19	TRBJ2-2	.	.	TGTGCCAGTAGTATGGTTTTGGGGGGTGCGACCGGGGAGCTGTTTTTT	CASSMVLGGATGELFF
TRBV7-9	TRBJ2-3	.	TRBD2	TGTGCCAGCAGCTTAGTGTCTAGCGGGGGTGAATATAGCACAGATACGCAGTATTTT	CASSLVSSGGEYSTDTQYF
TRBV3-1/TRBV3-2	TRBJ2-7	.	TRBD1	TGTGCCAGCAGCCCGGGACAGTACTTCGAGCAGTACTTC	CASSPGQYFEQYF
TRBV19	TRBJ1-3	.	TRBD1	TGTGCCAGTAGTTCCCTACCGGGACAGGGGTCGCCTACCTCTGGAAACACCATATATTTT	CASSSLPGQGSPTSGNTIYF